The present T cell receptor (beta chain) was sequenced within a study of blood T cell repertoires in COVID-19. Libraries were prepared by immunoSEQ multiplex PCR; TCRdb keeps only in-frame clonotypes and omits some of them. The repertoire includes more than 25,000 clones, roughly 84% of them detected once, and about an eighth sits in the top ten. This TCR was recovered from a human donor in a cohort sampled during active COVID-19. The sequencing sample was made of peripheral blood.

CDR3 region: CASSLTDTQYF. In nucleotides, the CDR3 is TGTGCCAGCAGTCTGACAGATACGCAGTATTTT. This chain uses TRBV12-3 or TRBV12-4 with TRBJ2-3; D gene ambiguous. This CDR3 comprises 11 residues. The V end was cut by 5 bases, the J end by 3 bases, with 3 bases between.